The 10 T cell receptor beta chains given below trace back to one sample, sequenced in a study of CD8 T cells in ankylosing spondylitis. Their cognate antigens are unknown. Overall study findings and caveats: Typical of ankylosing spondylitis blood, it appeared, was a TCR beta motif of 7 or 8 highly homologous variants.

MiXCR, run by TCRdb on the 5' RACE reads, gives a single entry per CDR3 protein. The data contain 700,000 to 850,000 distinct CDR3 sequences, about 10% of them singletons. Specimen: blood, either unsorted or a sorted T cell fraction (not recorded which). These receptors were taken from a male donor with ankylosing spondylitis.

This clonotype was picked up many times. The chain carries TRBV20-1 and TRBJ1-4, with D unresolved. Per germline, CDR1 DFQATT and CDR2 SNEGSKA (reference sequence). Trimming cost V 6 bases and J 0 bases, with 17 bases left between them. The CDR3 sequence is 16 residues long. CDR3 sequence reads: CSALPSRQATNEKLFF. CDR3 DNA sequence: TGCAGTGCCCTCCCCTCACGGCAAGCAACTAATGAAAAACTGTTTTTT.

This clonotype was seen ten or more times. J is TRBJ2-7 and V is TRBV4-3; 10 bases agree with TRBD1. The V gene end was trimmed by 4 bases and the J gene end by 3 bases; junction bases not matched to a gene: 6. The germline CDR1 and CDR2 sequences are LGHNA and YSLEER. The CDR3 extends over 15 amino acids. The CDR3 DNA reads TGCGCCAGCAGCCTAGGACAGGGGGTATTCTACGAGCAGTACTTC. Amino acids: CASSLGQGVFYEQYF.

This clonotype was seen a few times. This chain connects TRBV18 to TRBJ2-1; the match to TRBD2 covers 10 bases. The CDR3 covers 16 residues. Germline V gene data show CDR1 as KGHSH and CDR2 as LQKENI. The V gene end was trimmed by 2 bases and the J gene end by 7 bases; junction bases not matched to a gene: 8. The CDR3 sequence is CASSPWASGSLNEQFF. CDR3 in DNA: TGTGCCAGCTCACCATGGGCTAGCGGGAGCCTTAATGAGCAGTTCTTC.

This clonotype appeared many times. V and J are TRBV5-1 and TRBJ2-7; D might be TRBD2 (5 bases). Trimming shortened V by 3 bases and J by 6 bases, and 10 bases separated the two germline ends. Germline assignment: CDR1 SGHRS and CDR2 YFSETQ. The CDR3 sequence is 12 residues long. CDR3: CASSSYRGEQYF. The CDR3, as DNA: TGCGCCAGCAGCTCCTACCGGGGCGAGCAGTACTTC.

This clonotype was counted many times. The junction departs from the called germline gene at one end, perhaps through a read error. The V gene is TRBV5-1, the J gene TRBJ2-3; D remains unclear. Looked up from germline, CDR1 is SGHRS and CDR2 is YFSETQ. This CDR3 has 11 amino acids. CDR3 sequence reads: CASSLSDTQYF. The DNA for the CDR3 is TGTGCCAGCAGCTTGTCAGATACGCAGTATTTT.

There are a few counts of this clonotype. V gene TRBV15 combines with J gene TRBJ2-5, with no clear D. The CDR3 loop spans 15 amino acids. Trimming removed 0 bases from V and 2 bases from J, with 10 bases in between. The germline V gene has CDR1 LNHNV and CDR2 YYDKDF (reference sequence). CDR3: CATSRDRWEQETQYF. For the CDR3, the DNA is TGTGCCACCAGCAGAGATCGGTGGGAACAAGAGACCCAGTACTTC.

This clonotype has more than one count but fewer than ten. J is TRBJ2-1 and V is TRBV15, with TRBD2 identical over 7 bases. Germline V gene lookup returns CDR1 LNHNV and CDR2 YYDKDF (reference sequence). CDR3 length: 16 residues. J was trimmed by 7 bases and V by 5 bases; bases with no gene match: 14. CDR3 loop: CATSGRGDYPLNEQFF. The CDR3 DNA reads TGTGCCACCAGCGGTCGAGGGGACTACCCTCTTAATGAGCAGTTCTTC.

The rearrangement links TRBV11-2 to TRBJ1-1; maybe TRBD1 (6 bases). The V end was cut by 6 bases, the J end by 1 base, with 12 bases between. CDR3 length equals 14 residues. Germline values: CDR1 SGHAT, CDR2 FQNNGV. In nucleotides, the CDR3 is TGTGCCAGCAGTTTCGGACAGACGAACACTGAAGCTTTCTTT. It is translated as CASSFGQTNTEAFF. The variable domain in full, completed from reference TRBV11-2 and TRBJ1-1, reads EAGVAQSPRYKIIEKRQSVAFWCNPISGHATLYWYQQILGQGPKLLIQFQNNGVVDDSQLPKDRFSAERLKGVDSTLKIQPAKLEDSAVYLCASSFGQTNTEAFFGQGTRLTVV.

CDR3 DNA sequence: TGCAGTGCTAGTCGACAGAACTACGAGCAGTACTTC. Translation gives CSASRQNYEQYF. V gene TRBV20-1 combines with J gene TRBJ2-7; TRBD1 is a possible D gene (5 bases). Germline V gene lookup returns CDR1 DFQATT and CDR2 SNEGSKA (reference sequence). V lost 3 bases and J 3 bases, leaving 9 bases between the germline ends. The CDR3 sequence is 12 residues long.

This chain joins TRBV28 and TRBJ2-7; TRBD1 matches at 9 bases. The ends lost 6 bases at V and 6 bases at J; junction bases unmatched: 15. Germline V gene data show CDR1 as MDHEN and CDR2 as SYDVKM. The CDR3 consists of 16 residues. CDR3 bases: TGTGCCAGCAGGGAATACTCCGGGACAGGGTTTCGCGAGCAGTACTTC. Protein product: CASREYSGTGFREQYF.